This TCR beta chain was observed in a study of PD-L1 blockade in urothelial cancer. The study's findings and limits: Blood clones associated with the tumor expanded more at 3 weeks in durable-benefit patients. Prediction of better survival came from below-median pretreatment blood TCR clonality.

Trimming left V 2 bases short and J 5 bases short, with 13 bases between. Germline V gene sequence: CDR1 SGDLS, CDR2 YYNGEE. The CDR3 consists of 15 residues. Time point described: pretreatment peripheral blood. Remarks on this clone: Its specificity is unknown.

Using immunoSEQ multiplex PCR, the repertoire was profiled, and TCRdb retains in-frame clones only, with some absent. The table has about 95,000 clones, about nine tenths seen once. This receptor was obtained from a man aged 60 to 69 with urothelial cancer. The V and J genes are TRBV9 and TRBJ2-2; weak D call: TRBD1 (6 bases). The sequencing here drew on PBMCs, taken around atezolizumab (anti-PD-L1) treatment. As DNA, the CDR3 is TGTGCCAGCAGCGTCGTTCTAGGGGGTACCGGGGAGCTGTTTTTT. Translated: CASSVVLGGTGELFF. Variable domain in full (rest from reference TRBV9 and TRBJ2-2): DSGVTQTPKHLITATGQRVTLRCSPRSGDLSVYWYQQSLDQGLQFLIQYYNGEERAKGNILERFSAQQFPDLHSELNLSSLELGDSALYFCASSVVLGGTGELFFGEGSRLTVL.